The 8 T cell receptor beta chains reported below all come from one sample, sequenced in a study of blood T cell repertoires in COVID-19. Here immunoSEQ multiplex PCR was the method, and the copy in TCRdb shows in-frame clones only, minus some. This table has 90,000 to 120,000 clones, about three quarters appearing once. The sample was peripheral blood. These receptor sequences come from a man between 65 and 80 years old with acute or convalescent COVID-19.

The rearrangement joins TRBV4-3 to TRBJ1-1, with a weak D call TRBD1 (6 bases). This CDR3 contains 14 residues. CDR1 is LGHNA and CDR2 is YSLEER in the germline V gene. Trimming removed 0 bases at V and 4 bases at J, with 9 bases between. The CDR3 DNA sequence: TGCGCCAGCAGCCAAGACGGGGGGCTCACTGAAGCTTTCTTT. Its translation: CASSQDGGLTEAFF.

This sequence joins TRBV18 and TRBJ2-1; 7 positions agree with TRBD2. Per germline, CDR1 KGHSH and CDR2 LQKENI. The CDR3 spans 12 residues. With V trimmed by 6 bases and J by 8 bases, 4 bases remained unmatched. The CDR3, as DNA: TGTGCCAGCTCGTCCACTAGCGATGAGCAGTTCTTC. This encodes CASSSTSDEQFF.

This clone has more than one count but fewer than ten. The chain couples TRBV7-8 to TRBJ1-3; 8 nucleotides align to TRBD1. Germline V CDR1 and CDR2: SGHVS, FQNEAQ. The V and J ends lost 5 bases and 4 bases, in that order; junction bases with no gene match: 10. This CDR3 has 16 amino acids. In DNA form, the CDR3 reads TGTGCCAGCAGCATCGGGCCGGACAGGGTAGGAAACACCATATATTTT. Encoded protein: CASSIGPDRVGNTIYF.

The chain joins TRBV2 to TRBJ1-5, with D unresolved. Trimming cost V 3 bases and J 2 bases, with 14 bases left between them. The CDR3 totals 16 residues. Germline values: CDR1 SNHLY, CDR2 FYNNEI. The CDR3 DNA is TGTGCCAGCAGTGAGCTGGGCGGGGTGGGCAATCAGCCCCAGCATTTT. Protein product: CASSELGGVGNQPQHF. Full variable domain (remainder filled in from reference TRBV2 and TRBJ1-5): EPEVTQTPSHQVTQMGQEVILRCVPISNHLYFYWYRQILGQKVEFLVSFYNNEISEKSEIFDDQFSVERPDGSNFTLKIRSTKLEDSAMYFCASSELGGVGNQPQHFGDGTRLSIL.

This chain links TRBV7-2 with TRBJ2-2, with 9 positions matching TRBD2. This CDR3 is 18 amino acids long. Germline V gene data show CDR1 as SGHTA and CDR2 as FQGNSA. V trimming: 4 bases; J trimming: 0 bases; junction bases outside the gene matches: 9. Here the CDR3 reads CASSSLRGGGANTGELFF. CDR3 DNA sequence: TGTGCCAGCAGCTCCCTGCGGGGGGGAGGTGCGAACACCGGGGAGCTGTTTTTT.

The rearrangement uses TRBV7-9 and TRBJ1-2; D not certain. Germline CDR1 SEHNR, CDR2 FQNEAQ (reference sequence). This CDR3 is 15 amino acids long. Trimming removed 1 base at V and 4 bases at J, with 13 bases between. The CDR3 protein is CASSLVGQPSYGYTF. CDR3 DNA sequence: TGTGCCAGCAGCTTAGTTGGGCAGCCCTCCTATGGCTACACCTTC.

The chain uses TRBV5-5 and TRBJ1-1; 8 bases are shared with TRBD1. V shed 4 bases and J 2 bases; nucleotides not matched to a gene: 7. Germline CDR1 is SGHKS and CDR2 is YYEKEE (reference sequence). The CDR3 runs to 15 residues. DNA of the CDR3: TGTGCCAGCAGCAGAACAGGGGGGCCAAACACTGAAGCTTTCTTT. This sequence encodes CASSRTGGPNTEAFF.

This chain joins TRBV27 and TRBJ1-1, with a tentative D call TRBD1 (6 bases). Per germline, CDR1 MNHEY and CDR2 SMNVEV (reference sequence). Trimming left V 6 bases short and J 1 base short, with 15 bases between. The CDR3 has 15 residues. This chain's CDR3 is CASSGNRGRNTEAFF. CDR3 bases: TGTGCCAGCAGCGGAAATAGGGGGAGGAACACTGAAGCTTTCTTT.